The present T cell receptor beta chain was sequenced within a study of STAT3 mutations in large granular lymphocyte leukemia. Study-wide context: Roughly half the longitudinally sequenced T-LGLL patients had canonical STAT3 mutations. Approximately 40% of treated T-LGLL patients showed hematologic response to immunosuppression.

Notes on the study in general: Some patients had dominant TCR clones larger than their STAT3 mutant burden. Every T-cell large granular lymphocyte leukemia patient had at least one immunodominant TCR beta clonotype. Clonal expansion was inferred from samples taken at other timepoints.

Details on this clone: The antigen remains unidentified.

The ends were cut back, 6 bases at V and 8 bases at J, with 10 bases in the middle. Germline V gene data show CDR1 as MNHEY and CDR2 as SVGAGI. The CDR3 is made up of 12 amino acids. TCRdb's copy holds only in-frame clones and misses some; the assay was immunoSEQ multiplex PCR. The data show over 30,000 clones, nearly 90% seen once. The clonotype was recovered from a human donor with T large granular lymphocyte leukemia. Some clones in this sample may be carry-over from other donors' samples. The chain links TRBV6-5 to TRBJ1-4; D gene unclear. Specimen: PBMCs. The CDR3 is CASSNDWEKLFF. The DNA of the CDR3 is TGTGCCAGCAGCAACGACTGGGAAAAACTGTTTTTT.